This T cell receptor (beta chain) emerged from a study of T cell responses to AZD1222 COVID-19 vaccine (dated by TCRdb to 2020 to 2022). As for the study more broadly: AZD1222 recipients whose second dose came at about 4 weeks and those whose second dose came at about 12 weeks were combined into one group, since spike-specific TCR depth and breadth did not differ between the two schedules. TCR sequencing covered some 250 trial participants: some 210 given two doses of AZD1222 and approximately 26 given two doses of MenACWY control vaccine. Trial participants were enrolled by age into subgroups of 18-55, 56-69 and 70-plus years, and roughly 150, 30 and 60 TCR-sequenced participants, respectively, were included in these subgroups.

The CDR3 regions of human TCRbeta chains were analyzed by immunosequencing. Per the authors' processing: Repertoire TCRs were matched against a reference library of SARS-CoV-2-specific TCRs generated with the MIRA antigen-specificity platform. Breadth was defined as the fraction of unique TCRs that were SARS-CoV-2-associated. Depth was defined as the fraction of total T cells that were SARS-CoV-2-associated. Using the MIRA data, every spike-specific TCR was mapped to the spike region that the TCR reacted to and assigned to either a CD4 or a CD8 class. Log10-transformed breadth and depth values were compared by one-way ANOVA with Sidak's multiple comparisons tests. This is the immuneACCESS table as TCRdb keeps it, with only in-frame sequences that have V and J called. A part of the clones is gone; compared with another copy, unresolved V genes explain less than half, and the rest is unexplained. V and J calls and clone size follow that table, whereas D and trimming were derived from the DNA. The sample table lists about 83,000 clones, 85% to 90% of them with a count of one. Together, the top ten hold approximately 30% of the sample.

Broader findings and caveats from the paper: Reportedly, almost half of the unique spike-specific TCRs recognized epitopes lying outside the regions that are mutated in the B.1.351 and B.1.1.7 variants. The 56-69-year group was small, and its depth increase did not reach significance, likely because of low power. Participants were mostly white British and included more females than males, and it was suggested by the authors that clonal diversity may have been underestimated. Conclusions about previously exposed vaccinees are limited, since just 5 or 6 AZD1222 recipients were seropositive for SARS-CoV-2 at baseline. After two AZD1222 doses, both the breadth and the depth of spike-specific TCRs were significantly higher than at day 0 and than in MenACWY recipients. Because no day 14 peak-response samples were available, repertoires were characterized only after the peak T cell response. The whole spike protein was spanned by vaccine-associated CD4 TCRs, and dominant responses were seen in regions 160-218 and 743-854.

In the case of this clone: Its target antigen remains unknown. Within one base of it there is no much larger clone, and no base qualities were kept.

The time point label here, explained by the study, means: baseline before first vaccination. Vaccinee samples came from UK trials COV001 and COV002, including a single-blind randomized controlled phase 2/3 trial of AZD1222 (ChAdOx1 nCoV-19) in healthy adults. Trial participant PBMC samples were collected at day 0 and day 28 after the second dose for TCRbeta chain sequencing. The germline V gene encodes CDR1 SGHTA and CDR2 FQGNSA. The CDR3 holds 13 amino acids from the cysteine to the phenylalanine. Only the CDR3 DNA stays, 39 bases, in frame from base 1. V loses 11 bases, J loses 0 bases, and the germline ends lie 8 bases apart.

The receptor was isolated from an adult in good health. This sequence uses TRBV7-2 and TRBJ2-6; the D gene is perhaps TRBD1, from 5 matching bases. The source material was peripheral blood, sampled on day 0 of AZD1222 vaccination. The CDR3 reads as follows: CAQRGSGANVLTF. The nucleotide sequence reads TGTGCCCAAAGGGGCTCTGGGGCCAACGTCCTGACTTTC.